This entry is about one TCR beta chain. There are a few counts of this clone. Its antigen specificity is not known. The sample holds no much larger clone one base away, and base qualities are not on file. Whole blood was collected in K2EDTA tubes by collaborating institutions according to the institutions' own protocols. For TCRbeta analysis, collaborator samples were shipped as frozen whole blood, as isolated PBMCs, or as DNA extracted from either sample type. These data come from a study of blood T cell repertoires in COVID-19 (dated by TCRdb to about 2020). Broadly, across the study: Samples from collaborators originated in the United States, Italy and Spain and spanned both the acute and convalescent phases of COVID-19. The material from the prospective study consisted of cDNA or gDNA derived from T cells, B-cell-depleted T cells, or PBMCs. The dataset comprised deeply sampled blood TCRbeta repertoires from subjects exposed to, actively infected with, or recovered from COVID-19. The repertoires were released in a freely available public database intended as a resource for research on the immune response to SARS-CoV-2. Samples came from the ongoing ImmuneRACE study (first 160 participants) plus 1,254 subjects from 6 global collaborators. The sample metadata nearly always contained a de-identified subject ID, COVID-19 status, age in years and sex. Where available, HLA class I and class II types were taken from metadata supplied by the sample provider and were not determined by assay-based typing. Paper-wide results and their limitations: Clinical and demographic metadata were provided uncurated, with the amount varying by source and participant.

V and J are truncated by 3 bases and 4 bases respectively, leaving an intervening sequence of 19 bases. CDR1 MDHEN and CDR2 SYDVKM are derived from the germline V gene. From the cysteine up to the phenylalanine, the CDR3 has a length of 16 residues. Just the 48-base CDR3 DNA is kept, in frame starting at base 1. TCRbeta CDR3 regions were amplified from genomic DNA using the immunoSEQ Assay, a bias-controlled multiplex PCR. The authors processed their data as follows. The number of nucleated cells in each sample was estimated from the amplification of reference gene primers within the assay. To quantify the absolute abundance of each unique TCRbeta CDR3 rearrangement, sequence reads were collapsed and filtered. For each sample, productive Simpson clonality was calculated as the square root of Simpson's diversity index over productive rearrangements. In TCRdb, the immuneACCESS table is reduced to in-frame sequences with V and J assigned. These tables do not hold every clone; where another copy was compared, an unresolved V gene accounts for under half, and the others remain unexplained. The DNA gave D and trimming, while V, J and clone size come from that table. The sample table records about 90,000 clones; roughly four fifths of these occur just once. The top ten clonotypes cover more than 10% of the sample.

Sample: peripheral blood. The clonotype originates from a human donor in a cohort sampled during active COVID-19. The sequence is built from TRBV28 and TRBJ2-7; TRBD1 is a possible D gene, resting on 5 matching bases. At the DNA level, the sequence is TGTGCCAGCAGTTTCAAACGGACACCTAGACTTTACGAGCAGTACTTC. Its translation is CASSFKRTPRLYEQYF.